The rows below give T cell receptor beta chains drawn from one sample of a study of identical twins. TCRdb itself ran the 5' RACE reads through MiXCR, one entry per CDR3 protein. The sample lists some 500,000 distinct CDR3 sequences, around 20% occurring once. This sample also belongs to another study, concerning T cells expressing NK-cell markers.

Sequencing was carried out using CD4+ T cells sorted from blood. The receptors were sampled from a young woman in good health. The CDR3 runs from the conserved cysteine through the conserved F or W.

V gene	J gene	CDR3 protein
TRBV20-1	TRBJ2-6	CSARASYGANVLTF
TRBV7-2	TRBJ1-5	CASGGRVNQPQHF
TRBV7-9	TRBJ2-1	CASSLAGGRSYNEQFF
TRBV7-9	TRBJ1-5	CASSFGLQPQHF
TRBV6-1	TRBJ1-1	CASSQTQGRSEAFF
TRBV30	TRBJ2-1	CAWSVSLSLYEQFF
TRBV12-3/TRBV12-4	TRBJ2-2	CASSFLGGANTGELFF
TRBV20-1	TRBJ1-1	CSARGSANTEAFF
TRBV20-1	TRBJ2-5	CSASEETQYF
TRBV12-3/TRBV12-4	TRBJ2-7	CASRNGRVPYEQYF
TRBV5-1	TRBJ1-6	CASSSGWGANSPLHF
TRBV25-1	TRBJ1-1	CASSESFGGGDTEAFF
TRBV20-1	TRBJ2-7	CSARPPSEYYEQYF
TRBV18	TRBJ1-2	CASSPGQYNYGYTF
TRBV24-1	TRBJ2-3	CATSDTGAADTQYF
TRBV3-1	TRBJ2-7	CASSRLAGGVSYEQYF
TRBV6-1	TRBJ1-2	CASSQGQMYGYTF
TRBV20-1	TRBJ2-3	CSATLGARTDTQYF
TRBV12-3/TRBV12-4	TRBJ1-1	CASSSGSEAFF
TRBV29-1	TRBJ2-7	CSVGGVGRSYEQYF
TRBV5-1	TRBJ1-2	CASSVLQGLEAGYTF
TRBV12-3/TRBV12-4	TRBJ2-2	CASSLQGVITGELFF
TRBV12-3/TRBV12-4	TRBJ1-2	CASSYANYGYTF
TRBV7-8	TRBJ2-7	CASSQGVLYEQYF
TRBV4-2	TRBJ2-2	CASQGGGAYTGELFF
TRBV6-5	TRBJ2-2	CASSYSGGLSGELFF
TRBV20-1	TRBJ2-1	CSARKLASSYNEQFF
TRBV20-1	TRBJ2-7	CSARGTSAAEQYF
TRBV7-2	TRBJ1-1	CASSLKGAFF
TRBV10-3	TRBJ2-3	CAINGQTTDSTQYF
TRBV5-1	TRBJ1-1	CASSLAGQGYEAFF
TRBV4-2	TRBJ2-7	CASSPSGTIYEQYF
TRBV20-1	TRBJ1-2	CSARLQVDGYTF
TRBV7-2	TRBJ2-6	CASARQSNSGANVLTF
TRBV20-1	TRBJ2-3	CSARDRVTDTQYF
TRBV5-5	TRBJ2-5	CASSPDRVQETQYF
TRBV20-1	TRBJ2-1	CSAQRGSVGGDEQFF